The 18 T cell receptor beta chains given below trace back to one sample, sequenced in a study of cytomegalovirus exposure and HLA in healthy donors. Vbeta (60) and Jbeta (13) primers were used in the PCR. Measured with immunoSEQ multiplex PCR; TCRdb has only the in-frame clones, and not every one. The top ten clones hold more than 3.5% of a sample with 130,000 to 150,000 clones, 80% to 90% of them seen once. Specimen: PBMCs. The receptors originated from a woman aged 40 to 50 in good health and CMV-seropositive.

Here the CDR3 DNA reads TGCGCCAGCAGCTTGGCCGGACAGGGGATCTCCTACGAGCAGTACTTC. Translating it yields CASSLAGQGISYEQYF. This chain links TRBV5-1 with TRBJ2-7; 9 bases fit TRBD1. This CDR3 comprises 16 residues. With V trimmed by 0 bases and J by 0 bases, 4 bases remained unmatched. CDR1 and CDR2 (germline): SGHRS, YFSETQ.

The CDR3 DNA sequence: TGCGCCAGCAGTTCAGGGGGCGGCCACGAGCAGTACTTC. Its protein is CASSSGGGHEQYF. The rearrangement uses TRBV10-1 and TRBJ2-7; 8 nucleotides match TRBD1. Per the germline V gene, CDR1 is WNHNN and CDR2 is SYGVQD (reference sequence). J lost 5 bases, V lost 5 bases, and 5 bases had no gene match. The CDR3 sequence is 13 residues long.

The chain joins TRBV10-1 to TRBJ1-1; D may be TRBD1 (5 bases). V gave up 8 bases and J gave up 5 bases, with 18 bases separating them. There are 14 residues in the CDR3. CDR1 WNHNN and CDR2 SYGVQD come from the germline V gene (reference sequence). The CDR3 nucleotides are TGCGCCAGCTGGGTGGTGGGGCGGCGGACTGAAGCTTTCTTT. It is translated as CASWVVGRRTEAFF.

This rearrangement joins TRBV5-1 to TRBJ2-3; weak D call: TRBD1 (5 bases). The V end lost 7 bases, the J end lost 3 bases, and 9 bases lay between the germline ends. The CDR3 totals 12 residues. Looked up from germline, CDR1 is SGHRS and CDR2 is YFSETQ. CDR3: CASGDSTDTQYF. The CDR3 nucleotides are TGCGCCAGCGGCGACAGTACAGATACGCAGTATTTT.

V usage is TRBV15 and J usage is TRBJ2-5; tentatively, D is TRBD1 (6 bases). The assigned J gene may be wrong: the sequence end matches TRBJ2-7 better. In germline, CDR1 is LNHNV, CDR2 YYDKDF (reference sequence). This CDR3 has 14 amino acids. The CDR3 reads CATSREDRSYEQYF. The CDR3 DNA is TGTGCCACCAGCAGAGAAGACAGGTCCTACGAGCAGTACTTC.

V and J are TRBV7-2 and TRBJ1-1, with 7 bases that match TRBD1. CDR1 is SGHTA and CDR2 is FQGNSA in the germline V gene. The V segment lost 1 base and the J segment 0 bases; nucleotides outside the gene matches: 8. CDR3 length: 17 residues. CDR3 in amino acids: CASSLGGTEILNTEAFF. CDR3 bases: TGTGCCAGCAGCTTAGGAGGGACAGAGATTCTGAACACTGAAGCTTTCTTT.

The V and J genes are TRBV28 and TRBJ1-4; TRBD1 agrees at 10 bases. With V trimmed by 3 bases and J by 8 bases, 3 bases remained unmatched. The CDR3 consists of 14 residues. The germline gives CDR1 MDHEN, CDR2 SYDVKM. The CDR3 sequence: CASSLTGGVEKLFF. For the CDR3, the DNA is TGTGCCAGCAGTTTGACAGGGGGCGTCGAAAAACTGTTTTTT.

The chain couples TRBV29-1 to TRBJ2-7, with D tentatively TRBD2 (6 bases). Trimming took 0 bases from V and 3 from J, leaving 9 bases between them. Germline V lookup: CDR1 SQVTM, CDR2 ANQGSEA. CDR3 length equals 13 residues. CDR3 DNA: TGCAGCGTTGAAGAGGGAGGAGTCTACGAGCAGTACTTC. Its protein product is CSVEEGGVYEQYF.

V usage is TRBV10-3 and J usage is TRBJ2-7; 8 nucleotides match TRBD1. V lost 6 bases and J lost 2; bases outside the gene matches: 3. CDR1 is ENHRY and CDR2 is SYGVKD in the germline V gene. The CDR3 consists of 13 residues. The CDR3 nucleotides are TGTGCCATCAGCCCGACAGGGGCCTACGAGCAGTACTTC. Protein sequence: CAISPTGAYEQYF.

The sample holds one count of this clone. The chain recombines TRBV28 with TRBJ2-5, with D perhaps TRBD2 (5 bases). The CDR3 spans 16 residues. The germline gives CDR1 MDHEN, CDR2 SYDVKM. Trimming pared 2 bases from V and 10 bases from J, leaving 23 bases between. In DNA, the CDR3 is TGTGCCAGCAGTTTAATAGGGCCCGGCCCGGCAAGCGGCCAGTACTTC. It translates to CASSLIGPGPASGQYF. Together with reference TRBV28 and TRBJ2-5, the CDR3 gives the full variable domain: DVKVTQSSRYLVKRTGEKVFLECVQDMDHENMFWYRQDPGLGLRLIYFSYDVKMKEKGDIPEGYSVSREKKERFSLILESASTNQTSMYLCASSLIGPGPASGQYFGPGTRLLVL.

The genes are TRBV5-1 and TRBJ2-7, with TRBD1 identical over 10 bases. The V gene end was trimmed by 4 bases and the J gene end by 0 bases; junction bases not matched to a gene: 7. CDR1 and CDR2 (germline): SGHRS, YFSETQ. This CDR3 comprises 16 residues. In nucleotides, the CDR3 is TGCGCCAGCAGCCTACGGACAGGGGGAAGCTCCTACGAGCAGTACTTC. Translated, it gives CASSLRTGGSSYEQYF.

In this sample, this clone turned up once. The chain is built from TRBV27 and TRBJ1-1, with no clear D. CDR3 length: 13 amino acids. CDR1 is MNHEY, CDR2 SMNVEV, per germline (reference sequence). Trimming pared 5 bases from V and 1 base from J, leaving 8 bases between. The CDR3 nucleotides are TGTGCCAGCAGTACCTCGCGGAACACTGAAGCTTTCTTT. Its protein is CASSTSRNTEAFF.

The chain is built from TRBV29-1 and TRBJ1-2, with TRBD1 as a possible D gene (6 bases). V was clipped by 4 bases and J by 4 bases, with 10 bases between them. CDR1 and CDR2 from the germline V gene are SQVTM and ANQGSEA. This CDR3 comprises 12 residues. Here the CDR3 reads CSVVGAVYGYTF. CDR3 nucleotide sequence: TGCAGCGTTGTGGGGGCTGTCTATGGCTACACCTTC.

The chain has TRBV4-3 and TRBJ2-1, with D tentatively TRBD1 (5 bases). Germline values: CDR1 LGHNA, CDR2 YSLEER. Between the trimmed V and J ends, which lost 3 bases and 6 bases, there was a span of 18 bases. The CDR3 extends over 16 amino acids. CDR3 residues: CASSHRGGPKPNEQFF. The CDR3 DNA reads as TGCGCCAGCAGCCATAGGGGTGGCCCCAAGCCCAATGAGCAGTTCTTC.

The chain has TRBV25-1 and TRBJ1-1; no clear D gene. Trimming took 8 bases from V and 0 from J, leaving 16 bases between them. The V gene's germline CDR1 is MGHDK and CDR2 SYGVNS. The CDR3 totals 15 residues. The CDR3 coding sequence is TGTGCCAGCGCACGGGGAGGGCAGTTGAACACTGAAGCTTTCTTT. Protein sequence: CASARGGQLNTEAFF.

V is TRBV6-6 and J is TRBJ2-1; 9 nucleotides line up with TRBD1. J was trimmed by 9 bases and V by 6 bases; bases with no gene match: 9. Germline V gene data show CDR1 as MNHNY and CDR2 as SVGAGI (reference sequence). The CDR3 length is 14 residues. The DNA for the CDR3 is TGTGCCAGCAGCAGGGGGCCGGACAGGGGTGAGCAGTTCTTC. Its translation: CASSRGPDRGEQFF.

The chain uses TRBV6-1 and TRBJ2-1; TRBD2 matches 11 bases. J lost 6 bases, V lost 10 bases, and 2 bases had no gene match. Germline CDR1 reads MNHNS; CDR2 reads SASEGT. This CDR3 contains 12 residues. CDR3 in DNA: TGTGCCACGGGACTAGCGGTCAATGAGCAGTTCTTC. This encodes CATGLAVNEQFF.

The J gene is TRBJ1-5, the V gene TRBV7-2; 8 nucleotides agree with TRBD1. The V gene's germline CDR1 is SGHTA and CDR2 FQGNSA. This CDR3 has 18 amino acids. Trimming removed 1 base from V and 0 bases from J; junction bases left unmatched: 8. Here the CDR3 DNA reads TGTGCCAGCAGCTTAGGGGCAGGGGGCTATTATAGCAATCAGCCCCAGCATTTT. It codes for CASSLGAGGYYSNQPQHF.